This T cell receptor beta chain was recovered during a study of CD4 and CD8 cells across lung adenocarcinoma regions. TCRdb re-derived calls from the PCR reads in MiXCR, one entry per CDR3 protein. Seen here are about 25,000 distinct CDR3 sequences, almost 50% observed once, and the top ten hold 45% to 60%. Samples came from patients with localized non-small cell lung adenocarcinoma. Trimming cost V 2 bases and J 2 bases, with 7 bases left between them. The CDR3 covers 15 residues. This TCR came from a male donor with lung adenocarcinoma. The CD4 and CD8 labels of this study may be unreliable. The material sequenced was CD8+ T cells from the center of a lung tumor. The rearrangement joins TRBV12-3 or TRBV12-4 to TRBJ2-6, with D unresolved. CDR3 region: CASSLWGTGANVLTF. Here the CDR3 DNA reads TGTGCCAGCAGTTTATGGGGTACTGGGGCCAACGTCCTGACTTTC.